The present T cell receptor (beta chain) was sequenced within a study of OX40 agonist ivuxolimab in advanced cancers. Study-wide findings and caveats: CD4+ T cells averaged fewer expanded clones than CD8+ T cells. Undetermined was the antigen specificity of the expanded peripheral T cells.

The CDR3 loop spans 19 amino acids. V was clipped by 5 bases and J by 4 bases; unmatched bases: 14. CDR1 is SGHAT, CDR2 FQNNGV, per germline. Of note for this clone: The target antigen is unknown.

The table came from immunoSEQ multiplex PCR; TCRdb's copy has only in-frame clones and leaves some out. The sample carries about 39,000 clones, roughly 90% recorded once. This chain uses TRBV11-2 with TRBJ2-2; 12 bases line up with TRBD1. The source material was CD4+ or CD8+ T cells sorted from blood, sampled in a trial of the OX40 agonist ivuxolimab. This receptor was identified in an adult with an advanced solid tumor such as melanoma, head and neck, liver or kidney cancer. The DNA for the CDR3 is TGTGCCAGCAGCCCGGAGATAGGGGACAGGGGGCTTGGCACCGGGGAGCTGTTTTTT. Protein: CASSPEIGDRGLGTGELFF.